What follows is one TCR beta chain and its context. Profiling relied on immunoSEQ multiplex PCR, and the TCRdb table lists in-frame clones only, not all of them. The sample yields fewer than 80,000 clones, 84% seen once. This CDR3 has 15 amino acids. The V and J ends lost 8 bases and 3 bases, in that order; junction bases with no gene match: 13. Germline V gene lookup returns CDR1 SGHNT and CDR2 YYREEE (reference sequence). Sorting of unstimulated PBMCs yielded separate CD3+CD4+ and CD3+CD8+ fractions. The data derive from a study of T cell clones after liver transplantation. Study-level information: Third-party-reactive TCRbeta sequences from pre-transplant mixed lymphocyte reactions served as antigen-independent comparators. Subjects received no induction therapy and standard immunosuppression until randomization at 12-24 months post-transplant.

This chain joins TRBV5-4 and TRBJ2-5, with 7 nucleotides matching TRBD2. Sequenced here: CD4+ T cells from blood, sampled about 50 months after liver transplant. The receptor was isolated from a human patient who received a liver transplant. Some T cells may arise from the graft donor. The CDR3 DNA reads TGTGCCAGTACCAACCGTCGGGAGGTTGAAGAGACCCAGTACTTC. It is translated as CASTNRREVEETQYF.